This T cell receptor beta chain was identified in a study of T cell repertoires and HLA-DP antigens. Study in general: Alloreactive CD4+ T cells targeted HLA-DP on transduced HeLa. Pre-culture CD4+ samples used roughly 1,300 ng DNA versus 200 to 250 ng for CD137+CD4+ sorts. Points from the study as a whole: Against one allele, clones undetected before culture averaged about 34%; against the other, roughly 50%.

This CDR3 region has 14 residues. V gave up 6 bases and J gave up 4 bases, with 15 bases separating them. CDR1 is MDHEN and CDR2 is SYDVKM in the germline V gene. Sequencing used immunoSEQ multiplex PCR; TCRdb keeps in-frame clones, though not all of them. The sample has 85,000 to 90,000 clones, about 89% seen once. On this clone: Antigen specificity is unknown.

The sequenced material came from CD4+ T cells from PBMCs. The source of this sequence is a man in his fifties or sixties in good health and CMV-seronegative. The chain employs TRBV28 and TRBJ1-2, with a tentative D call TRBD1 (5 bases). The CDR3 sequence: CASRYPGPTYGYTF. CDR3 nucleotide sequence: TGTGCCAGCAGGTACCCGGGGCCCACCTATGGCTACACCTTC.